A selection of T cell receptor beta chains follows, all from one sample in a study of cytomegalovirus exposure and HLA in healthy donors. TCRdb's copy holds only in-frame clones and misses some; the assay was immunoSEQ multiplex PCR. The data show more than 85,000 clones, about two thirds seen once. Input material: PBMCs. Receptors originate from a woman in her fifties or sixties in good health and CMV-seropositive. CDR3s include the opening cysteine and the closing phenylalanine or tryptophan. Rows may omit the clone size; those that give it use once, few, many or a size class.

v_call: TRBV5-1; j_call: TRBJ2-4; clone_size: NA; cdr3_aa: CASNQGHIQYF
v_call: TRBV6-6; j_call: TRBJ2-2; clone_size: NA; cdr3_aa: CASSYVGRTGELFF
v_call: TRBV7-3; j_call: TRBJ2-3; clone_size: NA; cdr3_aa: CASSSSTDTQYF
v_call: TRBV11-2; j_call: TRBJ2-5; clone_size: NA; cdr3_aa: CASSLDLGEAETQYF
v_call: TRBV15; j_call: TRBJ1-4; clone_size: NA; cdr3_aa: CATSRSRGALNEKLFF
v_call: TRBV7-3; j_call: TRBJ2-7; clone_size: NA; cdr3_aa: CASSLVGQYYEQYF
v_call: TRBV2; j_call: TRBJ1-5; clone_size: NA; cdr3_aa: CASSEAQFGQPQHF
v_call: TRBV7-7; j_call: TRBJ1-6; clone_size: NA; cdr3_aa: CASSLSRDRDSPLHF
v_call: TRBV10-1; j_call: TRBJ2-7; clone_size: NA; cdr3_aa: CASSSRDSPPYEQYF
v_call: TRBV9; j_call: TRBJ2-3; clone_size: NA; cdr3_aa: CASSGRLAEGGDTQYF
v_call: TRBV30; j_call: TRBJ2-7; clone_size: NA; cdr3_aa: CAWSEDSLYEQYF
v_call: TRBV27; j_call: TRBJ1-2; clone_size: NA; cdr3_aa: CASRITVGYGYTF
v_call: TRBV15; j_call: TRBJ1-2; clone_size: few; cdr3_aa: CATSRDVGTGWNF
v_call: TRBV9; j_call: TRBJ1-5; clone_size: few; cdr3_aa: CASNPGGASNQPQHF
v_call: TRBV7-2; j_call: TRBJ2-2; clone_size: few; cdr3_aa: CASSRTGVTGELFF
v_call: TRBV7-8; j_call: TRBJ1-1; clone_size: NA; cdr3_aa: CASSLAIEGASEAFF
v_call: TRBV7-9; j_call: TRBJ1-1; clone_size: NA; cdr3_aa: CASRDAGRQGIRTEAFF
v_call: TRBV15; j_call: TRBJ2-3; clone_size: NA; cdr3_aa: CATSKGGGSTDTQYF
v_call: TRBV5-1; j_call: TRBJ2-5; clone_size: NA; cdr3_aa: CASSLAQTQEKYF
v_call: TRBV5-1; j_call: TRBJ2-3; clone_size: NA; cdr3_aa: CASSSTDTQYF
v_call: TRBV7-9; j_call: TRBJ2-1; clone_size: NA; cdr3_aa: CASRMGGRSSYNEQFF